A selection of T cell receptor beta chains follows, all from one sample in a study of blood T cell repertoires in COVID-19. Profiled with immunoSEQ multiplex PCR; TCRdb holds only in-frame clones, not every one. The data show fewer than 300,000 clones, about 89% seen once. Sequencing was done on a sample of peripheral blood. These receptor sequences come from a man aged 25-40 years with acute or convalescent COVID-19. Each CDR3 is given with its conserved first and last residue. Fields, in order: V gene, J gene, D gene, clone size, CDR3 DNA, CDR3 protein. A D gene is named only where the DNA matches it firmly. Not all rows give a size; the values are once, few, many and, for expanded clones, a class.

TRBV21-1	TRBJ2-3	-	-	TGTGCCAGCAGCAAAGTAAGGACTAGCGGGAGGGTAAATTTTTGCACAGATACGCAGTATTTT	CASSKVRTSGRVNFCTDTQYF
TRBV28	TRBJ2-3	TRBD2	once	TGTGCCATCGGTCCCCCCTTGCGGGGGGGCACAGATACGCAGTATTTT	CAIGPPLRGGTDTQYF
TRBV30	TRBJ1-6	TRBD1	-	TGTGCCTGGAGTGACTCGGGACAGGCCTCACCCCTCCACTTT	CAWSDSGQASPLHF
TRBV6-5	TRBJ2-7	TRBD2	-	TGTGCCAGCAGTTACGGGACTAGCGGGAGTGGGGAGCAGTACTTC	CASSYGTSGSGEQYF
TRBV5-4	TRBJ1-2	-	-	TGTGCCAGCAGCTTGGAGACAAGAGCCTATGGCTACACCTTC	CASSLETRAYGYTF
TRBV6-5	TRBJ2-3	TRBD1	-	TGTGCCAGCAGTTACTCGACAGGGATCACCGATACGCAGTATTTT	CASSYSTGITDTQYF
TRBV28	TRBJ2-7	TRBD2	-	TGTGCCAGCAGTCCTACCGGGACTACCTACGAGCAGTACTTC	CASSPTGTTYEQYF
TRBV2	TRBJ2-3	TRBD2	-	TGTGCCAGCATGGTTGCGCGGGGGAGAGATACGCAGTATTTT	CASMVARGRDTQYF
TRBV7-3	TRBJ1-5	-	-	TGTGCCAGCTGCGGGCGGGGTCAGCCCCAGCATTTT	CASCGRGQPQHF
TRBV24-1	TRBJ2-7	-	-	TGTGCCACCAGTGACGGTTACGAGCAGTACTTC	CATSDGYEQYF
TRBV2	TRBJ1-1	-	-	TGTGCCAGCAGTGAAGCAGGCAGGGTGAGGAACACTGAAGCTTTCTTT	CASSEAGRVRNTEAFF
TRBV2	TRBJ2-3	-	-	TGTGCCAGCACACTCGTAGCGGCCGATACGCAGTATTTT	CASTLVAADTQYF
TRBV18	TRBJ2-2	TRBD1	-	TGTGCCAGCTCACCACGTGTACAGGGGAACGGGGAGCTGTTTTTT	CASSPRVQGNGELFF
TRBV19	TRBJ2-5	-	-	TGTGCCAGTAAAGCGGGAGAGACCCAGTACTTC	CASKAGETQYF
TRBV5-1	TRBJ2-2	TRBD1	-	TGCGCCAGCAGCCCCTCGACAGGGGTGACCGGGGAGCTGTTTTTT	CASSPSTGVTGELFF
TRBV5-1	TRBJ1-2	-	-	TGCGCCAGCAGCTTGTGGAGGGGAGCGGATGGCTACACCTTC	CASSLWRGADGYTF
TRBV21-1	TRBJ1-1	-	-	TGTGCCAGCAGCAAAGGTTCAGGGGAACACACTGAAGCTTTCTTT	CASSKGSGEHTEAFF
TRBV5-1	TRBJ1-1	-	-	TGCGCCAGCAGCCATTGGGACTGGACCCGCGATGAAGCTTTCTTT	CASSHWDWTRDEAFF
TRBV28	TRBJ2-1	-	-	TGTGCCAGCAGTTTTAGCAGGGGCCAAATTTACAATGAGCAGTTCTTC	CASSFSRGQIYNEQFF
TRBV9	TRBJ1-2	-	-	TGTGCCAGCAGCGACTCCAGGGGTGGCTACACCTTC	CASSDSRGGYTF
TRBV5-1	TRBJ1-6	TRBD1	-	TGCGCCAGCAGCCCGGAGGGACAGGGGATTTCACCCCTCCACTTT	CASSPEGQGISPLHF
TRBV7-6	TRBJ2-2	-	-	TGTGCCAGCAGCTCCCCCGGGTCTACCGGGGAGCTGTTTTTT	CASSSPGSTGELFF